This passage covers 17 T cell receptor beta chains from one sample sequenced in a study of cytomegalovirus exposure and HLA in healthy donors. 13 Jbeta primers and 60 Vbeta primers were used for the PCR. Repertoires were generated with immunoSEQ multiplex PCR, while TCRdb's copy carries only in-frame clones and drops some. Its table records 87,000 or so clones. Sequenced: PBMCs. These receptors were obtained from a man between 45 and 60 years old in good health and CMV-seropositive.

This chain connects TRBV10-3 to TRBJ1-1, with D perhaps TRBD1 (5 bases). From germline, CDR1 is ENHRY and CDR2 SYGVKD. This CDR3 comprises 15 residues. The ends were cut back, 5 bases at V and 4 bases at J, with 17 bases in the middle. CDR3 in amino acids: CAISRDSGRVTEAFF. CDR3 bases: TGTGCCATCAGTCGGGACTCCGGGAGGGTCACTGAAGCTTTCTTT.

The chain links TRBV7-9 to TRBJ2-7, with 7 bases aligning to TRBD1. The CDR3 consists of 15 residues. The germline CDR1 and CDR2 sequences are SEHNR and FQNEAQ (reference sequence). The junction had 7 bases not matched to a gene; V was cut back by 4 bases and J by 1 base. CDR3 nucleotide sequence: TGTGCCAGCAGCTCTGGGACAGTTTATTCCTACGAGCAGTACGTC. The encoded protein is CASSSGTVYSYEQYV.

The rearrangement uses TRBV6-4 and TRBJ1-2, with 10 positions matching TRBD1. Germline V gene data show CDR1 as MRHNA and CDR2 as SNTAGT. Germline trimming cut 6 bases from V and 8 bases from J; bases unmatched to any gene: 9. The CDR3 covers 14 residues. Here the CDR3 DNA reads TGTGCCAGCAGGCCGGGACAGGGGCGGGGAGGCTACACCTTC. It is translated as CASRPGQGRGGYTF.

The CDR3, as DNA: TGTGCCAGCAGTGACACACCTTATAGCAATCAGCCCCAGCATTTT. This translates into CASSDTPYSNQPQHF. This sequence joins TRBV6-1 and TRBJ1-5, with D hard to call. Germline CDR1 reads MNHNS; CDR2 reads SASEGT. V dropped 3 bases and J dropped 0 bases, with 9 bases sitting between them. The CDR3 spans 15 residues.

This rearrangement joins TRBV10-3 to TRBJ1-1; possibly TRBD1 for D (5 bases). The CDR3 contains 12 residues. V lost 2 bases and J 10 bases, leaving 11 bases between the germline ends. The germline V gene encodes CDR1 ENHRY and CDR2 SYGVKD. The CDR3 region is CAISELQGRAFF. In DNA form, the CDR3 reads TGTGCCATCAGTGAGCTGCAGGGAAGAGCTTTCTTT.

The chain has TRBV28 and TRBJ1-2, with D possibly TRBD1 on 5 matching bases. Trimming took 7 bases from V and 8 from J, leaving 14 bases between them. Germline V gene lookup returns CDR1 MDHEN and CDR2 SYDVKM. The CDR3 length is 12 residues. The CDR3 loop reads CASTKQARGYTF. In nucleotides, the CDR3 is TGTGCCAGCACAAAACAGGCGCGGGGCTACACCTTC.

The V and J genes are TRBV9 and TRBJ2-2, with D tentatively TRBD1 (5 bases). V lost 4 bases and J lost 4, with 14 bases in between. The CDR3 totals 15 residues. The germline CDR1 and CDR2 sequences are SGDLS and YYNGEE. In DNA form, the CDR3 reads TGTGCCAGCAGCCCTAGGGGCCCTTCCACCGGGGAGCTGTTTTTT. Translated: CASSPRGPSTGELFF.

J is TRBJ1-2 and V is TRBV6-5; TRBD1 matches at 7 bases. The CDR3 has 14 residues. CDR1 MNHEY and CDR2 SVGAGI come from the germline V gene. J was trimmed by 4 bases and V by 6 bases; bases with no gene match: 8. CDR3 nucleotides: TGTGCCAGCAGCCTGGGACAGAGACTCTATGGCTACACCTTC. Translation gives CASSLGQRLYGYTF.

The CDR3 DNA reads TGTGCCAGCGGGACTAGCGGGCAAGAGACCCAGTACTTC. Translated, it gives CASGTSGQETQYF. The J gene is TRBJ2-5, the V gene TRBV6-1; 12 bases fit TRBD2. CDR1 is MNHNS and CDR2 is SASEGT in the germline V gene. The V and J ends lost 8 bases and 2 bases, in that order; junction bases with no gene match: 0. The CDR3 is 13 amino acids.

The CDR3 DNA is TGTGCCAGCAACGACAGGGGTGGGAATCAGCCCCAGCATTTT. It codes for CASNDRGGNQPQHF. The chain joins TRBV28 to TRBJ1-5, with TRBD1 matching over 8 bases. The CDR3 contains 14 residues. Per the germline V gene, CDR1 is MDHEN and CDR2 is SYDVKM. J was trimmed by 4 bases and V by 7 bases; bases with no gene match: 6. Drawing the rest from reference TRBV28 and TRBJ1-5, the complete variable domain is DVKVTQSSRYLVKRTGEKVFLECVQDMDHENMFWYRQDPGLGLRLIYFSYDVKMKEKGDIPEGYSVSREKKERFSLILESASTNQTSMYLCASNDRGGNQPQHFGDGTRLSIL.

CDR3 loop: CASSPGGMGYEQYF. CDR3 DNA sequence: TGTGCCAGCAGCCCAGGGGGGATGGGCTACGAGCAGTACTTC. This chain links TRBV7-3 with TRBJ2-7, with D tentatively TRBD1 (7 bases). The V gene lost 5 bases and the J gene lost 3 bases, with 14 bases spanning the gap. Germline values: CDR1 SGHTA, CDR2 FQGTGA. This CDR3 is 14 amino acids long.

The chain couples TRBV30 to TRBJ2-1, with D maybe TRBD2 (8 bases). CDR1 GTSNPN and CDR2 SVGIG come from the germline V gene (reference sequence). Trimming stripped 5 bases from V and 7 bases from J, with 18 bases between. This CDR3 spans 14 amino acids. This CDR3 is CAWGEGASGNEQFF. In DNA, the CDR3 is TGTGCCTGGGGGGAGGGGGCTAGCGGGAATGAGCAGTTCTTC.

V is TRBV4-2 and J is TRBJ2-7; D gene uncertain. The CDR3 has 13 amino acids. Trimming left V 0 bases short and J 2 bases short, with 5 bases between. Germline V gene data show CDR1 as LGHNA and CDR2 as YNFKEQ. This chain's CDR3 is CASSQDRPYEQYF. In DNA, the CDR3 is TGTGCCAGCAGCCAAGATCGTCCCTACGAGCAGTACTTC.

The chain uses TRBV7-9 and TRBJ1-3; no definite D call. Trimming shortened V by 5 bases and J by 7 bases, and 12 bases separated the two germline ends. Germline V lookup: CDR1 SEHNR, CDR2 FQNEAQ (reference sequence). The CDR3 loop spans 13 amino acids. The CDR3 bases are TGTGCCAGCAGCCCCAGCGTCTCGAACACCATATATTTT. Amino acids: CASSPSVSNTIYF.

The V call is TRBV11-3, the J call TRBJ2-1; 8 nucleotides agree with TRBD2. From germline, CDR1 is SGHNT and CDR2 YENEEA. Trimming took 1 base from V and 9 from J; bases not matched to a gene: 14. CDR3 length equals 17 residues. CDR3 bases: TGTGCCAGCAGCTTAGTGTTGGTCGAGCGGGAGACAATTGAGCAGTTCTTC. This codes for CASSLVLVERETIEQFF.

The gene calls are TRBV29-1 and TRBJ2-2; D possibly corresponds to TRBD2 (6 bases). Germline V gene data show CDR1 as SQVTM and CDR2 as ANQGSEA. V lost 7 bases, J lost 5 bases, and 17 bases lay in between. This CDR3 is 14 amino acids long. This CDR3 reads CSALQAGRTGELFF. The CDR3 nucleotides are TGCAGCGCGTTACAAGCGGGTCGTACCGGGGAGCTGTTTTTT.

The CDR3 sequence: CASSFGQGNSYSNQPQHF. Here the CDR3 DNA reads TGTGCCAGCAGCTTCGGACAGGGGAACTCTTATAGCAATCAGCCCCAGCATTTT. V is TRBV7-6 and J is TRBJ1-5; 9 bases line up with TRBD1. The CDR3 covers 18 residues. V lost 3 bases, J lost 0 bases, and 9 bases stayed unmatched. The germline gives CDR1 SGHVS, CDR2 FNYEAQ.